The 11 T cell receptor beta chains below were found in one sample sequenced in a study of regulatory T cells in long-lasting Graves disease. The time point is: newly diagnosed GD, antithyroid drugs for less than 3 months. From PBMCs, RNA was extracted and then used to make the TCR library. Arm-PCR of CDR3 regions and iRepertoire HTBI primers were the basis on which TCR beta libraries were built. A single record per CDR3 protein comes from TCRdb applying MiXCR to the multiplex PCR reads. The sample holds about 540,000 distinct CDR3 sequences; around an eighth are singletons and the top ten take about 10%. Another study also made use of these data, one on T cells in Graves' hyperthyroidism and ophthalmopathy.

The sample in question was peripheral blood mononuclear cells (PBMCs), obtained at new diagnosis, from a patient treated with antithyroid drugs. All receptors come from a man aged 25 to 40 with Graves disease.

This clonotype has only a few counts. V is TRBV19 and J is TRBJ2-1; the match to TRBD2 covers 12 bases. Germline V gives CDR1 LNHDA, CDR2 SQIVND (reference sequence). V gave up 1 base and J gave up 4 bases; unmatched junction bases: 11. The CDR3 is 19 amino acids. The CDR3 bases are TGTGCCAGTAGTATAGGGGGGGTTACTAGCGGGAGGCTGTACAATGAGCAGTTCTTC. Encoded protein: CASSIGGVTSGRLYNEQFF.

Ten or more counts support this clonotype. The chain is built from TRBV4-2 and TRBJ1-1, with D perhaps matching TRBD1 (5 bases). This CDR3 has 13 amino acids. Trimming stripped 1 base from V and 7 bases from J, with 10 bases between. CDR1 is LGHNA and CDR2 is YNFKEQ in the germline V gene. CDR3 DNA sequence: TGTGCCAGCAGCCAAGTTGGGGGGGATGAAGCTTTCTTT. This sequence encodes CASSQVGGDEAFF.

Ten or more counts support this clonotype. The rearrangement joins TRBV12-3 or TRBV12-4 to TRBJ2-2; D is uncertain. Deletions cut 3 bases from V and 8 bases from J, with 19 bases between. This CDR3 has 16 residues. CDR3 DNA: TGTGCCAGCAGTTTGGAAAGGAGACTCACCGGTGGGGAGCTGTTTTTT. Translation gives CASSLERRLTGGELFF.

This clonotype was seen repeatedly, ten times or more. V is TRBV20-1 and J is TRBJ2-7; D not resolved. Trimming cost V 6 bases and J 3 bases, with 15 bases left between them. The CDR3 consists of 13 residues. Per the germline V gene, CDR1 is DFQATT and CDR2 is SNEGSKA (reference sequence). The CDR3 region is CSAVLPLGYEQYF. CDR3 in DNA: TGCAGTGCCGTCCTGCCCCTGGGCTACGAGCAGTACTTC.

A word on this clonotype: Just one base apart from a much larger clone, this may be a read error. For the CDR3, the DNA is TGTGCCAGCAGTGAGTCCGGGACAGCCTACGAGCAGTACTTC. Protein sequence: CASSESGTAYEQYF. This chain connects TRBV6-2 or TRBV6-3 to TRBJ2-7, with 7 bases aligning to TRBD1. Germline CDR1 reads MNHEY; CDR2 reads SVGEGT. This CDR3 has 14 residues. J gave up 2 bases and V 5 bases, and 6 bases lay outside the gene matches.

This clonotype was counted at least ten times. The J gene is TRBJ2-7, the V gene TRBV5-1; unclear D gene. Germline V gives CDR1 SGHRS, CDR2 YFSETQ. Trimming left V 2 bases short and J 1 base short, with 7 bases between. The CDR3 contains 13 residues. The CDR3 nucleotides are TGCGCCAGCAGCTTCCAGGAGTCCTACGAGCAGTACTTC. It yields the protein CASSFQESYEQYF. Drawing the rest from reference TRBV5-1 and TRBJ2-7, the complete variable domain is KAGVTQTPRYLIKTRGQQVTLSCSPISGHRSVSWYQQTPGQGLQFLFEYFSETQRNKGNFPGRFSGRQFSNSRSEMNVSTLELGDSALYLCASSFQESYEQYFGPGTRLTVT.

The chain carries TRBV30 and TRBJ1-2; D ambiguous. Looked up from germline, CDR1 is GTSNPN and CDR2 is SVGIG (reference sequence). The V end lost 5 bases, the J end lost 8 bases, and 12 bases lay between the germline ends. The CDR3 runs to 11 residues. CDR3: CAWGFSVGYTF. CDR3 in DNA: TGTGCCTGGGGGTTCTCGGTCGGCTACACCTTC.

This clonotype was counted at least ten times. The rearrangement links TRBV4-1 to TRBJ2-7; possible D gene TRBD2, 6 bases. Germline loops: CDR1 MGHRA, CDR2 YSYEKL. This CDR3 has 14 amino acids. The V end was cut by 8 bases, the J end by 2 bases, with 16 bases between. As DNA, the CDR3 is TGCGCCAGCCGCCGAGGGGCTAGCGCCTACGAGCAGTACTTC. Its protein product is CASRRGASAYEQYF.

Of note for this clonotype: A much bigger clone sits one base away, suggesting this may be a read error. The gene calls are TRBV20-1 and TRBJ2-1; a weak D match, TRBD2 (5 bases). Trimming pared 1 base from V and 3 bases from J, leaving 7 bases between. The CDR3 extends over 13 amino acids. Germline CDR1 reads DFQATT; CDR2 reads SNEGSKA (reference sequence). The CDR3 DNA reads TGCAGTGCTAGAGCGGGGAGCTACAATGAGCAGTTCTTC. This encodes CSARAGSYNEQFF.

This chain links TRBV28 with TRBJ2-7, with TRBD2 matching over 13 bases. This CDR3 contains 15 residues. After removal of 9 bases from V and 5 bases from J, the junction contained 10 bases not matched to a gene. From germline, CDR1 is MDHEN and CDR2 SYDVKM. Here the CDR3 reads CASGGLAGEDDEQYF. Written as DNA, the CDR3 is TGTGCCAGTGGAGGACTAGCGGGAGAGGATGACGAGCAGTACTTC.

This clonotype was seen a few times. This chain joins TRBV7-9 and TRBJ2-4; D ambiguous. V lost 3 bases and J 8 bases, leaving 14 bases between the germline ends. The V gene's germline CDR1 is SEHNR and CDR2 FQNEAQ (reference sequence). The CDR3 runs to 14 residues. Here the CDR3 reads CASSFDPTSDIQYF. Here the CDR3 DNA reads TGTGCCAGCAGCTTTGACCCTACTTCAGACATTCAGTACTTC.